This paragraph reports one T cell receptor (beta chain). Sequenced by immunoSEQ multiplex PCR; TCRdb stores in-frame clones only, minus some. The repertoire holds about 200,000 clones, with roughly 90% as singletons. The CDR3 totals 16 residues. Germline-derived CDR1 and CDR2 are SGHVS and FQNEAQ. The ends were cut back, 1 base at V and 2 bases at J, with 12 bases in the middle. These data originate in a study of blood T cell repertoires in COVID-19. On the study more broadly: PBMCs, B-cell-depleted T cells, or T cells provided the cDNA or gDNA that made up the material.

Material for sequencing was peripheral blood. This sequence was found in a man aged 18 to 30 with active or convalescent COVID-19. V is TRBV7-8 and J is TRBJ2-1; D is ambiguous. CDR3 nucleotides: TGTGCCAGCAGCTTAGGTATGGCAGCGACCTACAATGAGCAGTTCTTC. Its protein product is CASSLGMAATYNEQFF.